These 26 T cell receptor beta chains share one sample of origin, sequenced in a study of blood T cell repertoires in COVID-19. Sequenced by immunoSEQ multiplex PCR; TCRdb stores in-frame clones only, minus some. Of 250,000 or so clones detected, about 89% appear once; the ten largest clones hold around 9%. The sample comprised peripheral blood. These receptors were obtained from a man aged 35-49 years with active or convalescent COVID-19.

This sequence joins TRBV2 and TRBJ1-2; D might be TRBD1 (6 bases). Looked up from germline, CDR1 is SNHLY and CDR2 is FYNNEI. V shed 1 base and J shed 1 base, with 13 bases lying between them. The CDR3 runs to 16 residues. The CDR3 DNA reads TGTGCCAGCAGTGAAGTCCGGACAGATATTAACTATGGCTACACCTTC. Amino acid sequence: CASSEVRTDINYGYTF.

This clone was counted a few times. CDR3 nucleotides: TGTGCCTGGGGGAGCACTGAAGCTTTCTTT. Translation gives CAWGSTEAFF. The V and J genes are TRBV30 and TRBJ1-1; D not resolved. CDR3 size: 10 residues. Germline lookup yields CDR1 GTSNPN and CDR2 SVGIG (reference sequence). V was clipped by 5 bases and J by 4 bases, with 5 bases between them.

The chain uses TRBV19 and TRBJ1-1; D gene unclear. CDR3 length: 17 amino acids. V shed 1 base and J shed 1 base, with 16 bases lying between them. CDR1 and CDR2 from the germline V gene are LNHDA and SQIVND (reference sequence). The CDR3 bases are TGTGCCAGTAGTATAGGTCGCCCTCTTCCCGGGAACACTGAAGCTTTCTTT. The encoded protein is CASSIGRPLPGNTEAFF.

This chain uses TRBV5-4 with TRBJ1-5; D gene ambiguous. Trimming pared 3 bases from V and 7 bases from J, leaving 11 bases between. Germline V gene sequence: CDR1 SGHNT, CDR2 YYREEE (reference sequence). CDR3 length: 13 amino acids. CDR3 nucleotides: TGTGCCAGCAGCTCCGAACACGGGCAGCCCCAGCATTTT. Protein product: CASSSEHGQPQHF.

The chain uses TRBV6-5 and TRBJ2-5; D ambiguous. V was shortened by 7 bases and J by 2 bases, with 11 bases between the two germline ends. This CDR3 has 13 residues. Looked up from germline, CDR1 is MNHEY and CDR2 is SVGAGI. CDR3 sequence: CASKGSGQETQYF. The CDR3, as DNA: TGTGCCAGCAAAGGTTCAGGACAAGAGACCCAGTACTTC.

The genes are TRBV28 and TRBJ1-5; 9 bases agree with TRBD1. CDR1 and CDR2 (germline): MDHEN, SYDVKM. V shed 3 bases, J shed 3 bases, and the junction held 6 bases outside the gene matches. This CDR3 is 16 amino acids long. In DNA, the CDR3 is TGTGCCAGCAGTTTCCGAGGGACAGGGAACAATCAGCCCCAGCATTTT. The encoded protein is CASSFRGTGNNQPQHF.

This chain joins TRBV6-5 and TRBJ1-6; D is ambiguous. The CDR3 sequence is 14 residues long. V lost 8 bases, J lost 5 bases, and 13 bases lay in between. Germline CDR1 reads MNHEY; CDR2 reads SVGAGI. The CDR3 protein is CASGRGGDNSPLHF. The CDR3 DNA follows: TGTGCCAGCGGGAGAGGTGGTGATAATTCACCCCTCCACTTT.

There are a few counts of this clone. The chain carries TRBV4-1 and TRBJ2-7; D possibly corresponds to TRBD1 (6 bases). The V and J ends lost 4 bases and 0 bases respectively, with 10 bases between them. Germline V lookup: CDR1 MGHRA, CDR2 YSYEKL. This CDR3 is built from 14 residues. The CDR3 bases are TGCGCCAGCAGCCGTCGGGACACCTCCTACGAGCAGTACTTC. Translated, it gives CASSRRDTSYEQYF.

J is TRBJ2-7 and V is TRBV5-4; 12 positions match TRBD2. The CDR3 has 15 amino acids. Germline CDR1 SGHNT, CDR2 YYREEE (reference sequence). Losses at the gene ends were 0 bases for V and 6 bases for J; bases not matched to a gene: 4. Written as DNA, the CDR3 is TGTGCCAGCAGCTTGGGACTAGCGGGAGAATCCGAGCAGTACTTC. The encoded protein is CASSLGLAGESEQYF.

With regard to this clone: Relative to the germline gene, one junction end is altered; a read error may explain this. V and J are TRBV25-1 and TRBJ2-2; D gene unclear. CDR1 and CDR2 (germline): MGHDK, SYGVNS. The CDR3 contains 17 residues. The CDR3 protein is CASSESIGQENTGELFF. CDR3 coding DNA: TGTGCCAGCAGCGAATCCATTGGGCAGGAGAACACCGGGGAGCTGTTTTTT.

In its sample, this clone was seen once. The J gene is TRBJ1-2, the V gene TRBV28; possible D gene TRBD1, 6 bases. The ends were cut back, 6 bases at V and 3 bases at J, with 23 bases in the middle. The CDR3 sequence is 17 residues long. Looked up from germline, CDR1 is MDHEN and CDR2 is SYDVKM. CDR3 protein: CASSSEYRASAYYGYTF. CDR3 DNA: TGTGCCAGCAGCTCTGAGTACAGGGCGTCTGCCTACTATGGCTACACCTTC.

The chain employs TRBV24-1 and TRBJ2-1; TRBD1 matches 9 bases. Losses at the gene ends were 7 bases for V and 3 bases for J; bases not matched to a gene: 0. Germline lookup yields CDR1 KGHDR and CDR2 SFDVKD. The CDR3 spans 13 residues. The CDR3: CATRGQGYNEQFF. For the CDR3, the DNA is TGTGCCACCAGGGGACAGGGCTACAATGAGCAGTTCTTC.

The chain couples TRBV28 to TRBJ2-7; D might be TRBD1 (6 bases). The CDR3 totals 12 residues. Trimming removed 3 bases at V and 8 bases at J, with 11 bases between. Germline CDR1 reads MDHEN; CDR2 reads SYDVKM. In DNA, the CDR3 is TGTGCCAGCAGTTTGACACAGGGTCAGCAGTACTTC. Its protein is CASSLTQGQQYF.

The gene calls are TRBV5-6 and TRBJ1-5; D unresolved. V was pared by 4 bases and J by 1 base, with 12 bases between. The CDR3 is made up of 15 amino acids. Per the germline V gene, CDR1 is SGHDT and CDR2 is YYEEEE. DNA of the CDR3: TGTGCCAGCAGCCGTGGCCCGGAGAGCAATCAGCCCCAGCATTTT. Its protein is CASSRGPESNQPQHF.

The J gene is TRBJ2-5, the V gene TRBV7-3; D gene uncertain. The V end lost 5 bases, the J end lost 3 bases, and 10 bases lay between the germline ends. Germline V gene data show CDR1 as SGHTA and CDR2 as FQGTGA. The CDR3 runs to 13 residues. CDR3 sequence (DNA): TGTGCCAGCAGCAAACGAGTGAAAGAGACCCAGTACTTC. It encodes CASSKRVKETQYF.

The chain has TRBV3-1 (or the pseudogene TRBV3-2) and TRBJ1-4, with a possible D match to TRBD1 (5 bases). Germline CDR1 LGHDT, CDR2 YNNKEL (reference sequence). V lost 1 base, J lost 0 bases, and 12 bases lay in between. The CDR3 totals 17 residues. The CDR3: CASSQVLTAATNEKLFF. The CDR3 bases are TGTGCCAGCAGCCAAGTCCTGACAGCTGCAACTAATGAAAAACTGTTTTTT.

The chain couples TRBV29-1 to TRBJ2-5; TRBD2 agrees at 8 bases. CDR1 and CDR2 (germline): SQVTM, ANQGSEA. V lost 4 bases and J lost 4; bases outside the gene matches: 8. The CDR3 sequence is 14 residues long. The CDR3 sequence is CSVVIGGRLETQYF. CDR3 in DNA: TGCAGCGTTGTAATCGGCGGGAGGCTAGAGACCCAGTACTTC.

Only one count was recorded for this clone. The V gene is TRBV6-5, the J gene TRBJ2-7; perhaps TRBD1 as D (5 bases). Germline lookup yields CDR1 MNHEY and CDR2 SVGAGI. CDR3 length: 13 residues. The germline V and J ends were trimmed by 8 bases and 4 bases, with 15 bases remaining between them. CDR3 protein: CASRTGNSYEQYF. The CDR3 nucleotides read TGTGCCAGCCGAACAGGCAATTCTTACGAGCAGTACTTC.

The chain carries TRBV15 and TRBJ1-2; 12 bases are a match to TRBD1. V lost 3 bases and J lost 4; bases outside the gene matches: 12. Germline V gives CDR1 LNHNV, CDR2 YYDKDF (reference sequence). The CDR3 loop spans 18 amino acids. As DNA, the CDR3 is TGTGCCACCAGCAGGGGGACAGGGGGCGACCTCGACCTCTATGGCTACACCTTC. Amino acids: CATSRGTGGDLDLYGYTF.

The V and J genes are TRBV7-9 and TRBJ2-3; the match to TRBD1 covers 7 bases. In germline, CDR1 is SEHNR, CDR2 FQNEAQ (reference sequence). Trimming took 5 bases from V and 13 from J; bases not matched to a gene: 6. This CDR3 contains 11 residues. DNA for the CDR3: TGTGCCAGCAGCCCCGGACAGGAGGAGTATTTT. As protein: CASSPGQEEYF.

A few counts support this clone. In nucleotides, the CDR3 is TGTGCCTGGAGTACCCCTCTAGCGGGAGGAAAGTACGAGCAGTACTTC. The encoded protein is CAWSTPLAGGKYEQYF. This chain joins TRBV30 and TRBJ2-7; TRBD2 matches at 11 bases. The CDR3 runs to 16 residues. Germline V gene sequence: CDR1 GTSNPN, CDR2 SVGIG (reference sequence). The V and J ends lost 2 bases and 4 bases, in that order; junction bases with no gene match: 10.

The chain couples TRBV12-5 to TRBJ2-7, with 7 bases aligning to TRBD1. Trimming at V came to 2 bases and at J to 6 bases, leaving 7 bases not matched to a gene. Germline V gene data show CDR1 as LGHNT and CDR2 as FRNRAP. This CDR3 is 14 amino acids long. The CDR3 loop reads CASGLPDRLSEQYF. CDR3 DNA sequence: TGTGCTAGTGGTTTGCCGGACAGGTTGTCCGAGCAGTACTTC.

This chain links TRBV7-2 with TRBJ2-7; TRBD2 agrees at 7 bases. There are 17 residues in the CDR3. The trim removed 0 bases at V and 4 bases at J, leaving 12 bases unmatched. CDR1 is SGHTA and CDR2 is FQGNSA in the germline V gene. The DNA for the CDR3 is TGTGCCAGCAGCTTAGCCGAGGGCGTTAGCGGGTCGTACGAGCAGTACTTC. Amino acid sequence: CASSLAEGVSGSYEQYF.

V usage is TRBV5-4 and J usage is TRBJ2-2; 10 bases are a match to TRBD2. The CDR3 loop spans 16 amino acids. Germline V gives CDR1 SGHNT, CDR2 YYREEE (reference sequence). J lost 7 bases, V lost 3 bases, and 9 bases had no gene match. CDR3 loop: CASSYGAGGPVGELFF. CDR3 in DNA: TGTGCCAGCAGCTACGGAGCGGGGGGGCCGGTCGGGGAGCTGTTTTTT. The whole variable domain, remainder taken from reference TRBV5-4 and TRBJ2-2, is ETGVTQSPTHLIKTRGQQVTLRCSSQSGHNTVSWYQQALGQGPQFIFQYYREEENGRGNFPPRFSGLQFPNYSSELNVNALELDDSALYLCASSYGAGGPVGELFFGEGSRLTVL.

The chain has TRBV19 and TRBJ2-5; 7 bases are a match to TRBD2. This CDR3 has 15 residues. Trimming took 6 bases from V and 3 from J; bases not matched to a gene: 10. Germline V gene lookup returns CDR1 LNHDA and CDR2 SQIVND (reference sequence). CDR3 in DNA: TGTGCCAGTAGCCCTGGGCCAGCGGGGAAAGAGACCCAGTACTTC. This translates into CASSPGPAGKETQYF.

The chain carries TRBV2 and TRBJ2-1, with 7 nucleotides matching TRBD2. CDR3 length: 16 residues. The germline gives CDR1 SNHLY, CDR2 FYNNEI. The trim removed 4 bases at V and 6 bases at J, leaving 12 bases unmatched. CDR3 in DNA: TGTGCCAGCAGTGCGTCCCCGAGACTAGCCCCCAATGAGCAGTTCTTC. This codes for CASSASPRLAPNEQFF.